This TCR beta chain was profiled in a study of cytomegalovirus exposure and HLA in healthy donors. Study-level findings and limits: High specificity and sensitivity for cytomegalovirus status were reported for the classifier.

The count of this clone is one. Antigen unknown. The CDR3 totals 15 residues. Germline V gene lookup returns CDR1 MNHEY and CDR2 SVGAGI. V lost 4 bases and J lost 3, with 13 bases in between. TCRdb's copy holds only in-frame clones and misses some; the assay was immunoSEQ multiplex PCR. The table includes 250,000 to 350,000 clones, approximately 91% detected once. This rearrangement joins TRBV6-5 to TRBJ1-5; possibly TRBD1 for D (5 bases). Sequencing input: PBMCs. This clonotype was sampled from a man aged 30 to 45 in good health and CMV-seronegative. For the CDR3, the DNA is TGTGCCAGCAGTTTCTCGCGGGGGATCAATCAGCCCCAGCATTTT. This translates into CASSFSRGINQPQHF.